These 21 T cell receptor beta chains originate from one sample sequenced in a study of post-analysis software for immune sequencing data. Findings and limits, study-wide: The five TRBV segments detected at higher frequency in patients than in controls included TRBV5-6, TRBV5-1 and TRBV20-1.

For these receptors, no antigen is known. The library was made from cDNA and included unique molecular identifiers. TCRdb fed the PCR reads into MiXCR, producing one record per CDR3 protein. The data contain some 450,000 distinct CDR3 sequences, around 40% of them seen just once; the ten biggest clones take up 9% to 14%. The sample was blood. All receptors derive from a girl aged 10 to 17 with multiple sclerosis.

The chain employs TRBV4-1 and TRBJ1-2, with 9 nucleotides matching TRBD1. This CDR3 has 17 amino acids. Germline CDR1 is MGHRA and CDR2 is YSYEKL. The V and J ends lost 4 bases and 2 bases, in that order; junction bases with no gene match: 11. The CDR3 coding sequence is TGCGCCAGCAGCCGGGACAGGGACGGCTTAAACAACTATGGCTACACCTTC. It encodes CASSRDRDGLNNYGYTF.

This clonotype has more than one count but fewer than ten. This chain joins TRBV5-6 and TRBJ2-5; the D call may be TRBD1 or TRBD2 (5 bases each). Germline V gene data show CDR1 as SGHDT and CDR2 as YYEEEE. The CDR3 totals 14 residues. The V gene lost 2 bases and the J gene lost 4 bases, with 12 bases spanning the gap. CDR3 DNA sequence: TGTGCCAGCAGCTTAGAAGTGAGGGGAGAGACCCAGTACTTC. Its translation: CASSLEVRGETQYF.

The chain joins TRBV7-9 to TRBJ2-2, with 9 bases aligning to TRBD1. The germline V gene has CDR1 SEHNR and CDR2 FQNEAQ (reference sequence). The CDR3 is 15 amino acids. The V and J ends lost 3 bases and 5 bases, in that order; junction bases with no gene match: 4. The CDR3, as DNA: TGTGCCAGCAGCTTGGGGACAGGGAGGACCGGGGAGCTGTTTTTT. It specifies CASSLGTGRTGELFF.

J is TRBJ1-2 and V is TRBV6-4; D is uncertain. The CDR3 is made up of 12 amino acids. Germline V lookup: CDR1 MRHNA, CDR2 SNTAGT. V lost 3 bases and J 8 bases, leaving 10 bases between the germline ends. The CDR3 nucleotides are TGTGCCAGCAGTGATTTCGGGGAAGGCTACACCTTC. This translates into CASSDFGEGYTF.

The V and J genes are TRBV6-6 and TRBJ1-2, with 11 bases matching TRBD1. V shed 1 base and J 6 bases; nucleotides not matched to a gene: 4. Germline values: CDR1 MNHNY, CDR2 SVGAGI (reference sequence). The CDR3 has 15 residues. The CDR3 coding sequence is TGTGCCAGCAGTTACTGGGACAGGGGGATCGATGGCTACACCTTC. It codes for CASSYWDRGIDGYTF.

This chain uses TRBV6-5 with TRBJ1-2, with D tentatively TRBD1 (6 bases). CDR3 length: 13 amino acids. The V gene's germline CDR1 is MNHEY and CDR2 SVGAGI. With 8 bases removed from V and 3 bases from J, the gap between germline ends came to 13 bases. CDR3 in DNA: TGTGCCAGCTCACAGGGCAGGGACTATGGCTACACCTTC. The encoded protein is CASSQGRDYGYTF.

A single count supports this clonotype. CDR3 loop: CASSLVSQEREQYF. The CDR3 DNA is TGCGCCAGCAGCTTGGTTAGTCAGGAGCGCGAGCAGTACTTC. The J gene is TRBJ2-5, the V gene TRBV5-1; D remains unclear. The DNA end lines up better with TRBJ2-7; the J call may be wrong. Germline CDR1 reads SGHRS; CDR2 reads YFSETQ. CDR3 length equals 14 residues.

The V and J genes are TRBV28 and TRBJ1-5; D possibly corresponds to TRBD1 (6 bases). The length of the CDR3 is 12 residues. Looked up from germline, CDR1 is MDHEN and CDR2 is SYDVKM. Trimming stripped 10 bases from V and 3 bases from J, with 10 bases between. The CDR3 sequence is CATRQDNQPQHF. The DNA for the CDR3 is TGTGCCACCCGACAGGACAATCAGCCCCAGCATTTT.

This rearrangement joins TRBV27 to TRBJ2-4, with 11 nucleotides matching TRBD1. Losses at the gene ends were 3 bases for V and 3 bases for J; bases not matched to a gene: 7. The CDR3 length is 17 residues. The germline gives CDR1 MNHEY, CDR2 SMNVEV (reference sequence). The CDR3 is CASSLADRGQVKNIQYF. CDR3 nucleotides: TGTGCCAGCAGTTTGGCGGACAGGGGGCAGGTCAAAAACATTCAGTACTTC.

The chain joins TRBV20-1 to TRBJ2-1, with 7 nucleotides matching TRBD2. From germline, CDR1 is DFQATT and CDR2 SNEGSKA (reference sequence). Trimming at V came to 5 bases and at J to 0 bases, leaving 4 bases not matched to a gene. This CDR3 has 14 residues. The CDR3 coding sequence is TGCAGTGCTCCGCCGGGAGGCTCCTACAATGAGCAGTTCTTC. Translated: CSAPPGGSYNEQFF.

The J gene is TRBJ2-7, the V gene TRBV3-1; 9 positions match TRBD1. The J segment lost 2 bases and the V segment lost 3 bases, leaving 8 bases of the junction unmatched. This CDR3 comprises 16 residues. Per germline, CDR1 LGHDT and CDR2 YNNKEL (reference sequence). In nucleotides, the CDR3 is TGTGCCAGCAGCCACGCACCGGGACAGGGTCCCTACGAGCAGTACTTC. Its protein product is CASSHAPGQGPYEQYF.

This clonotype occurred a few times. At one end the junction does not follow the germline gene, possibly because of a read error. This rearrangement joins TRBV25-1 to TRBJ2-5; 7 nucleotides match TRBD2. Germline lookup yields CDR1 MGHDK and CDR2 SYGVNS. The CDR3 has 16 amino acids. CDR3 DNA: TGTGCCAGTAGTGAATGGGAGGGCCCAGCAGCGGAGACCCAGTACTTC. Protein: CASSEWEGPAAETQYF.

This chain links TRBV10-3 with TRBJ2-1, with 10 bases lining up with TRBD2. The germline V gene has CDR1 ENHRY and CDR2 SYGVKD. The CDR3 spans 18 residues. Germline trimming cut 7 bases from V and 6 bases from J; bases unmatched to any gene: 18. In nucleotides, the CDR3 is TGTGCCATCACCAATCAAACCCTAGCGGGAGTAGGGAGCAATGAGCAGTTCTTC. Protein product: CAITNQTLAGVGSNEQFF.

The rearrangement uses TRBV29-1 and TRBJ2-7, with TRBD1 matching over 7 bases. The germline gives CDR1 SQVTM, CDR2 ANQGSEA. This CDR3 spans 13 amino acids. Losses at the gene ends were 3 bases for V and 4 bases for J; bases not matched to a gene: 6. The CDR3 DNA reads TGCAGCGTTGAGGGGGACAGTCCGTACGAGCAGTACTTC. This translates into CSVEGDSPYEQYF.

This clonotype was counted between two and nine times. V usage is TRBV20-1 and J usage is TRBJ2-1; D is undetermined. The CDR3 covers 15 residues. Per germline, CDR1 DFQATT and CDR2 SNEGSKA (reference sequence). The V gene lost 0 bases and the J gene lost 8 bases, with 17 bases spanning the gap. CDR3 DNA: TGCAGTGCTAGAGAACCGGCGGCCGTGTACGATGAGCAGTTCTTC. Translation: CSAREPAAVYDEQFF.

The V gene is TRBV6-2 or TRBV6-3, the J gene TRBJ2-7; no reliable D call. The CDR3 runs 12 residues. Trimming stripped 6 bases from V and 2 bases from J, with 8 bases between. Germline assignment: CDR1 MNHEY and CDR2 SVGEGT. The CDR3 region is CASSFIAYEQYF. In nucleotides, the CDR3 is TGTGCCAGCAGCTTCATAGCCTACGAGCAGTACTTC.

CDR3 amino acids: CSARAPGRGSYTF. In DNA form, the CDR3 reads TGCAGTGCTAGAGCTCCCGGCCGGGGGAGCTACACCTTC. The rearrangement joins TRBV20-1 to TRBJ1-2; weak D call: TRBD1 (5 bases). CDR1 DFQATT and CDR2 SNEGSKA come from the germline V gene (reference sequence). V was trimmed by 1 base and J by 9 bases, leaving 15 bases between them. The CDR3 contains 13 residues.

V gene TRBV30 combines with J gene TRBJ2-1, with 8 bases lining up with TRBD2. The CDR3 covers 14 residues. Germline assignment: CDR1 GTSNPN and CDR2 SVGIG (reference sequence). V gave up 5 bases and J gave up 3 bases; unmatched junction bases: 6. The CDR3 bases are TGTGCCTGGGGTAGCGGGGTCTTCTACAATGAGCAGTTCTTC. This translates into CAWGSGVFYNEQFF.

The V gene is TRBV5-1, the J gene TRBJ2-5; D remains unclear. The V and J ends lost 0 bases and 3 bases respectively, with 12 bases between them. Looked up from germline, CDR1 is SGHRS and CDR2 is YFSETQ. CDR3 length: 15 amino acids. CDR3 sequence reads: CASSLATSSKETQYF. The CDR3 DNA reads TGCGCCAGCAGCTTGGCGACCAGCAGCAAAGAGACCCAGTACTTC.

This CDR3 reads CASSVDNRYSGANVLTF. CDR3 bases: TGTGCCAGCAGCGTAGACAATCGGTACTCTGGGGCCAACGTCCTGACTTTC. This chain uses TRBV9 with TRBJ2-6; D unresolved. The CDR3 has 17 amino acids. CDR1 and CDR2 (germline): SGDLS, YYNGEE. Trimming took 0 bases from V and 0 from J, leaving 10 bases between them.

The DNA of the CDR3 is TGCGCCAGCAGCTTGGGGTACGGGGCGAGCAATGAGCAGTTCTTC. Encoded protein: CASSLGYGASNEQFF. The V and J genes are TRBV5-1 and TRBJ2-1; tentatively, D is TRBD1 or TRBD2 (5 bases each). CDR3 length equals 15 residues. V was clipped by 0 bases and J by 6 bases, with 13 bases between them. Germline V gene sequence: CDR1 SGHRS, CDR2 YFSETQ.